The present T cell receptor (beta chain) was sequenced within a study of blood T cell repertoires in COVID-19. Study-wide context: Acute and convalescent COVID-19 samples came from the United States, Italy and Spain.

The assay was immunoSEQ multiplex PCR, and TCRdb's table has in-frame clones only and misses some. This table holds some 110,000 clones, 92% found once. CDR1 and CDR2 (germline): MDHEN, SYDVKM. This CDR3 is 13 amino acids long. V dropped 6 bases and J dropped 6 bases, with 14 bases sitting between them. This chain connects TRBV28 to TRBJ1-1; D unclear. The TCR sequence derives from a man aged 45-65 years with COVID-19, enrolled during active disease. Sequencing was performed on peripheral blood. CDR3 region: CASSPPLTAEAFF. In DNA, the CDR3 is TGTGCCAGCAGCCCTCCTTTAACGGCTGAAGCTTTCTTT.